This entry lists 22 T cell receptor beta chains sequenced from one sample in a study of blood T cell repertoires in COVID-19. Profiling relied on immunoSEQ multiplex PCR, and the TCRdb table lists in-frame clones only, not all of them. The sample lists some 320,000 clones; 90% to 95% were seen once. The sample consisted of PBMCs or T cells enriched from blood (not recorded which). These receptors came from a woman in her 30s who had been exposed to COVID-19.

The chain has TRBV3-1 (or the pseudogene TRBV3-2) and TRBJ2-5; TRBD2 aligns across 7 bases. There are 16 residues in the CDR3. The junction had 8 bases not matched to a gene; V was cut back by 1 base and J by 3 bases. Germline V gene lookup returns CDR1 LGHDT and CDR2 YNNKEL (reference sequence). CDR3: CASSQGAGLAEETQYF. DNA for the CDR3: TGTGCCAGCAGCCAAGGGGCCGGGCTAGCGGAAGAGACCCAGTACTTC.

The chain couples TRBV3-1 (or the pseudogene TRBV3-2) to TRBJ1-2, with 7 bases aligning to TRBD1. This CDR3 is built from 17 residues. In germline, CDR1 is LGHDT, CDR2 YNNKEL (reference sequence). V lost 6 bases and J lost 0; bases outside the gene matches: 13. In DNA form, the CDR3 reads TGTGCCAGCAGGGGTGCAACTCGGGACAGCCCTAACTATGGCTACACCTTC. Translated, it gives CASRGATRDSPNYGYTF.

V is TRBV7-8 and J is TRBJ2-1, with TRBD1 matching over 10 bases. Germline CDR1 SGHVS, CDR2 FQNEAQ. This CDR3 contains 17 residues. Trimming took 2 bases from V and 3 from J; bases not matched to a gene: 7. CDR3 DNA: TGTGCCAGCAGCTTATTTGGAAGGGACAGGGGCTACAATGAGCAGTTCTTC. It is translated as CASSLFGRDRGYNEQFF.

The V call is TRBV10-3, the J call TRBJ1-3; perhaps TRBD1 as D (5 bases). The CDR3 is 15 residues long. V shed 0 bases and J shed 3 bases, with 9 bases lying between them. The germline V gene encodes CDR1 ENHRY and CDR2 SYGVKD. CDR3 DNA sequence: TGTGCCATCAGTGAGTCGGCAGGGTATGGAAACACCATATATTTT. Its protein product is CAISESAGYGNTIYF.

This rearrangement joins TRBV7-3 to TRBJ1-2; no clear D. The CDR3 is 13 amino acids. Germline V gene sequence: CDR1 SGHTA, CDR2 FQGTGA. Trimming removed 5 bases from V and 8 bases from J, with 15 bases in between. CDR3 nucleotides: TGTGCCAGCAGCCCCGTACACGGGAACGGCTACACCTTC. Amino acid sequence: CASSPVHGNGYTF.

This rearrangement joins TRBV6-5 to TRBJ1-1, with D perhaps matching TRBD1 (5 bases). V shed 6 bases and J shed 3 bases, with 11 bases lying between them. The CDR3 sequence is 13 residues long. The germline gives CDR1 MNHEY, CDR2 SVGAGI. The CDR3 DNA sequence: TGTGCCAGCAGATGGGCGGGGGACACTGAAGCTTTCTTT. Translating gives CASRWAGDTEAFF.

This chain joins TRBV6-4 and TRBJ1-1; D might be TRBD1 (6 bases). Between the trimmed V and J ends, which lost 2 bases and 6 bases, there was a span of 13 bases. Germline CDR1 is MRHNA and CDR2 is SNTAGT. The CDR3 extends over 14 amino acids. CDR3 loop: CASSDLQGAAEAFF. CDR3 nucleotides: TGTGCCAGCAGTGACCTACAGGGTGCGGCTGAAGCTTTCTTT.

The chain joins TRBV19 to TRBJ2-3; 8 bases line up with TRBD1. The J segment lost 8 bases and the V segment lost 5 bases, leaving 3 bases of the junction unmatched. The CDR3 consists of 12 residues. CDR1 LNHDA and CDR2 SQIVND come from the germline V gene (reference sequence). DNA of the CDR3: TGTGCCAGTAGTGGACAGGGAGGTACGCAGTATTTT. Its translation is CASSGQGGTQYF.

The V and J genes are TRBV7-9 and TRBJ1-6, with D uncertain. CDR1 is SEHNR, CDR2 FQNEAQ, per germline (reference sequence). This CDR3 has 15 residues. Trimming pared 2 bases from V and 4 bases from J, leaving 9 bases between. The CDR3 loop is CASSLFEIYNSPLHF. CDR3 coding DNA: TGTGCCAGCAGCTTATTCGAGATTTATAATTCACCCCTCCACTTT.

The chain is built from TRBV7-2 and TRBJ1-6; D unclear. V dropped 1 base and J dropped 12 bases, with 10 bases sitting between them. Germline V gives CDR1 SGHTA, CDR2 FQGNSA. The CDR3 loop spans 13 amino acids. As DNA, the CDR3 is TGTGCCAGCAGCTTAGGTGAGGGAATACCCCTCCACTTT. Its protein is CASSLGEGIPLHF.

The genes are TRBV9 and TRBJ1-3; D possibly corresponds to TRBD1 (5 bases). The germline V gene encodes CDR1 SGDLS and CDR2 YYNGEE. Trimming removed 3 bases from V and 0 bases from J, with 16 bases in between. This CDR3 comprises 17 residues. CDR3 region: CASSAGDGTYSGNTIYF. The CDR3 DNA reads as TGTGCCAGCAGCGCGGGGGACGGTACCTACTCTGGAAACACCATATATTTT.

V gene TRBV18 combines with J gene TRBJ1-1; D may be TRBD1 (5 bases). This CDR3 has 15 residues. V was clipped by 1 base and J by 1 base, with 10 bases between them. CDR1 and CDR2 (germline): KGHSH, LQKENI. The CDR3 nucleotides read TGTGCCAGCTCACCACGGGGGGTTGGGAACACTGAAGCTTTCTTT. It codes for CASSPRGVGNTEAFF.

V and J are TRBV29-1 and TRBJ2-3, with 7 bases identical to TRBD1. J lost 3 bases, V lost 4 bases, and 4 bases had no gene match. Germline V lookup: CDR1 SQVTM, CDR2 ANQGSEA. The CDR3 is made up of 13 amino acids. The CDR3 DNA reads TGCAGCGTTGTAGGCAGGGGGACAGATACGCAGTATTTT. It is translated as CSVVGRGTDTQYF.

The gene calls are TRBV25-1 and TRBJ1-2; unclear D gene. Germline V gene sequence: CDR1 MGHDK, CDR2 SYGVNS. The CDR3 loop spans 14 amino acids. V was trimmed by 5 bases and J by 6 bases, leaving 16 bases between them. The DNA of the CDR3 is TGTGCCAGCAGTTATCGTGGTAGCTGGGATGGCTACACCTTC. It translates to CASSYRGSWDGYTF.

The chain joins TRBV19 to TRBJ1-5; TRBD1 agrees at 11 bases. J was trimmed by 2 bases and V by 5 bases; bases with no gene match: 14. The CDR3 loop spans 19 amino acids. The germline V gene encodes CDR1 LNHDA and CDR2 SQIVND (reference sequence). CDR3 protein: CASSHTWTGGAPGNQPQHF. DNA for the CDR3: TGTGCCAGTAGTCATACCTGGACAGGGGGCGCCCCGGGCAATCAGCCCCAGCATTTT.

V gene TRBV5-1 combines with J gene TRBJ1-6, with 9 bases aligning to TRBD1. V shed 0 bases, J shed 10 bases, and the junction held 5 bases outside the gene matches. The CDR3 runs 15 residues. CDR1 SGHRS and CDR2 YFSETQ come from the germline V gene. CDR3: CASSLVGTGLSPLHF. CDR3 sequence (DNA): TGCGCCAGCAGCTTGGTCGGGACAGGGCTCTCACCCCTCCACTTT.

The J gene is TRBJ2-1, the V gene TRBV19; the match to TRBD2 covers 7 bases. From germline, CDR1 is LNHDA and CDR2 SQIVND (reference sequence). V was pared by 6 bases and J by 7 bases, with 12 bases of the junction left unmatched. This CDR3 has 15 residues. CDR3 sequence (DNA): TGTGCCAGTAGACCAAAGCGGGGTGGGGAAAATGAGCAGTTCTTC. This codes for CASRPKRGGENEQFF.

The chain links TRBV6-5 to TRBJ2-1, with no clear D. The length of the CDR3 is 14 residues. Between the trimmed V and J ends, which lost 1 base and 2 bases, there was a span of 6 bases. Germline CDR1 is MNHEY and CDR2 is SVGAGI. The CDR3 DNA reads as TGTGCCAGCAGTTACTACTCTACCTACAATGAGCAGTTCTTC. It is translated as CASSYYSTYNEQFF.

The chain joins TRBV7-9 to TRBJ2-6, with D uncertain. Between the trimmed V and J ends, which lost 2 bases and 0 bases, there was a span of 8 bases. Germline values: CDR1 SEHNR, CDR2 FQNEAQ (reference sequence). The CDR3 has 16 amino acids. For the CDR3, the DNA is TGTGCCAGCAGCTTATTGCACATCTCTGGGGCCAACGTCCTGACTTTC. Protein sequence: CASSLLHISGANVLTF.

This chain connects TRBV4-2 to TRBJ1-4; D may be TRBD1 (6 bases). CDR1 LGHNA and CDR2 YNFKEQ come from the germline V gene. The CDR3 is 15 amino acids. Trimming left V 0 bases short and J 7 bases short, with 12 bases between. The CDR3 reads CASSQDQGGGEKLFF. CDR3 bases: TGTGCCAGCAGCCAAGATCAGGGAGGGGGTGAAAAACTGTTTTTT.

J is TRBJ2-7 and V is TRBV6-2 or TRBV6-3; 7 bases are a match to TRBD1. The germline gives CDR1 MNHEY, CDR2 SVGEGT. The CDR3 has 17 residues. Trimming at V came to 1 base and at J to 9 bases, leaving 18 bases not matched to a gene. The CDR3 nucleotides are TGTGCCAGCAGTTACTTGGACCGGGACAGTCTACAGTTGGTGCAGTACTTC. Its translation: CASSYLDRDSLQLVQYF.

Here the CDR3 DNA reads TGCGCCAGCAGCTTATCGCCAGGGGGCTCCACCGGGGAGCTGTTTTTT. Translating it yields CASSLSPGGSTGELFF. The chain is built from TRBV5-1 and TRBJ2-2; 8 bases align to TRBD1. CDR1 and CDR2 (germline): SGHRS, YFSETQ. The CDR3 sequence is 16 residues long. V was clipped by 2 bases and J by 4 bases; unmatched bases: 7.